This T cell receptor (beta chain) comes out of a study of cytomegalovirus exposure and HLA in healthy donors. The repertoire was sequenced with immunoSEQ multiplex PCR; TCRdb's copy has only in-frame clones and lacks some. The table includes about 140,000 clones, around 88% detected once. The specimen sequenced was PBMCs. This clonotype was sampled from a young woman in good health and CMV-seropositive.

The CDR3 sequence is CASSRGLRETQYF. In DNA, the CDR3 is TGTGCCAGCAGTCGGGGACTTCGGGAGACCCAGTACTTC. The J gene is TRBJ2-5, the V gene TRBV27, with TRBD2 as a possible D gene (6 bases). V dropped 5 bases and J dropped 5 bases, with 12 bases sitting between them. Germline V gives CDR1 MNHEY, CDR2 SMNVEV (reference sequence). The CDR3 length is 13 residues.